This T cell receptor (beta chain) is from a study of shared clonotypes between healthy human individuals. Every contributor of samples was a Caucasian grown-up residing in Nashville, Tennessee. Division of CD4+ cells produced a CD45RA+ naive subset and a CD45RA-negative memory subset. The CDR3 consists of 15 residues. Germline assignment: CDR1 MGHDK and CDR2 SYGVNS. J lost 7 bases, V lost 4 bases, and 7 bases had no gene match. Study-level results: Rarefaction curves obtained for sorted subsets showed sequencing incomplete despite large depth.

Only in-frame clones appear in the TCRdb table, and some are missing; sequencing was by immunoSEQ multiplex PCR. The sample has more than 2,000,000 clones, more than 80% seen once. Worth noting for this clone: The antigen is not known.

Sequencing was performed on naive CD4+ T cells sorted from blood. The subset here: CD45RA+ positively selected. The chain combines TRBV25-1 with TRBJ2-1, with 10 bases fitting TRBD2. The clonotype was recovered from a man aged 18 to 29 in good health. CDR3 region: CASSVSGGGINEQFF. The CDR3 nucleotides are TGTGCCAGCAGTGTCAGCGGGGGGGGAATAAATGAGCAGTTCTTC.